The entry that follows covers one T cell receptor (beta chain) sequence. Its cognate antigen is unknown. TCRdb's copy holds only in-frame clones and misses some; the assay was immunoSEQ multiplex PCR. Of 250,000 or so clones listed, 70% are singletons. This specimen belongs to a study of cytotoxic CD8 clonotypes in ibrutinib-treated CLL. Findings and limits, study-wide: Different sampling times were used for sustained-remission and progressing patients.

Germline lookup yields CDR1 SGHDN and CDR2 FVKESK. The CDR3 is 19 residues long. V was clipped by 2 bases and J by 0 bases; unmatched bases: 13. This chain connects TRBV14 to TRBJ2-1, with 7 positions matching TRBD2. This sample comprised PBMCs, obtained after 24 months of ibrutinib treatment. The TCR sequence derives from a human donor with chronic lymphocytic leukemia. The CDR3 DNA follows: TGTGCCAGCAGCCAAAAAGGGGAGGGCTGGACGAGCTCCTACAATGAGCAGTTCTTC. It specifies CASSQKGEGWTSSYNEQFF.